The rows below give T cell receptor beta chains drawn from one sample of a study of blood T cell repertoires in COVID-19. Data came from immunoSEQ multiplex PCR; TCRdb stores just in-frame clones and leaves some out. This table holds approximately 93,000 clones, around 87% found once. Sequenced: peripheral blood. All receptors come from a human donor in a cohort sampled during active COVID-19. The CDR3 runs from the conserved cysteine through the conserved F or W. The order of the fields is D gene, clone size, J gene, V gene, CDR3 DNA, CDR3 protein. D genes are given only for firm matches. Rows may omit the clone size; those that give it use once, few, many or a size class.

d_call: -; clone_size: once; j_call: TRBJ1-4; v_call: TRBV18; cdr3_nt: TGTGCCAGCTCGCTACTAGTTGGGAGTTTGACTAATGAAAAACTGTTTTTT; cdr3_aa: CASSLLVGSLTNEKLFF
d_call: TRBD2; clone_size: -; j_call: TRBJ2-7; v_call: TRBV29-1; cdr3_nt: TGCAGCGTTGGGCCTAGCGGGAGGGCCGGGGCCGAGCAGTACTTC; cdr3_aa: CSVGPSGRAGAEQYF
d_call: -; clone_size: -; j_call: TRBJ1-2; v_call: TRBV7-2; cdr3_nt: TGTGCCAGCAGCTTAGAGGGGTCATCTAACTATGGCTACACCTTC; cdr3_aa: CASSLEGSSNYGYTF
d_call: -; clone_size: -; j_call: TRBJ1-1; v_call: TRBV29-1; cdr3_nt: TGCAGCGTTGGGCGTCAGGACACTGAAGCTTTCTTT; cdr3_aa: CSVGRQDTEAFF
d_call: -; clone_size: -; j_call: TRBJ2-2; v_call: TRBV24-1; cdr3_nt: TGTGCCACCAGTGACCCCTCCCTAGATATCGGGGAGCTGTTTTTT; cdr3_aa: CATSDPSLDIGELFF
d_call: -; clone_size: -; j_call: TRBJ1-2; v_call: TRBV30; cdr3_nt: TGTGCCTCGGCTAGCTCCGCCTATGGCTACACCTTC; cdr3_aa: CASASSAYGYTF
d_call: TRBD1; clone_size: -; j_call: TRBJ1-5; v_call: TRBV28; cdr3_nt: TGTGCCAGCGGGGCGGGGACAGGGGGATTGAATCAGCCCCAGCATTTT; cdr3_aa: CASGAGTGGLNQPQHF
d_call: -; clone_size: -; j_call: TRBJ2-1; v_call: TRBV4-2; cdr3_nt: TGTGCCAGCAGCCAAACCCACGATAGCTCCTACAATGAGCAGTTCTTC; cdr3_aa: CASSQTHDSSYNEQFF
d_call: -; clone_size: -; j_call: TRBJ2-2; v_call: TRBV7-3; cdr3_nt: TGTGCCAGCAGCTCAGAGCGCCGAACCGGGGAGCTGTTTTTT; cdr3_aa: CASSSERRTGELFF
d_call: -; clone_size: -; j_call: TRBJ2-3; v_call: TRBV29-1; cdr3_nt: TGCAGCGTCGGACTGGGGATTGAATATACGCAGTATTTT; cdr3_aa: CSVGLGIEYTQYF
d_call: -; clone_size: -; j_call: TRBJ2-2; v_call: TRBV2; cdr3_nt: TGTGCCAGCTCGACTGAGGGCACCGGGGAGCTGTTTTTT; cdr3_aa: CASSTEGTGELFF
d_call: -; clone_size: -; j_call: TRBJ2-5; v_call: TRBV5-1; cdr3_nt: TGCGCCAGCAGCTTCCGAGCGGAGGGGGAGACCCAGTACTTC; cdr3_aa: CASSFRAEGETQYF
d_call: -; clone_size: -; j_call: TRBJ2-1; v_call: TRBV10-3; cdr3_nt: TGTGCCATCAGTGAGTCAGCGGGTTTCCATGAGCAGTTCTTC; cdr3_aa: CAISESAGFHEQFF
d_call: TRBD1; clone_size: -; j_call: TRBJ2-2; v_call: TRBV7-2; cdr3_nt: TGTGCCAGCAGCCAATCGGGACAGGCCGGGGAGCTGTTTTTT; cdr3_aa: CASSQSGQAGELFF
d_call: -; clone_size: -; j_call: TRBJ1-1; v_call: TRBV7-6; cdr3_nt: TGTGCCAGCAGTCATGGGCCCGGGGAGAACACTGAAGCTTTCTTT; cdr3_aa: CASSHGPGENTEAFF
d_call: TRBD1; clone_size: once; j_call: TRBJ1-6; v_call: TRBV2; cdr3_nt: TGTGCCAGCAGGGAGACAGGGTCCGATAATTCACCCCTCCACTTT; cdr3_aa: CASRETGSDNSPLHF
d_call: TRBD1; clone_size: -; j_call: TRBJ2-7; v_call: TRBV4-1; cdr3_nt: TGCGCCAGCAGCCAAGATCCCCGACAGGGGGTATCCTACGAGCAGTACTTC; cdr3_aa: CASSQDPRQGVSYEQYF
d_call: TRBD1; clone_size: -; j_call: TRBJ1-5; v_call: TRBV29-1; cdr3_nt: TGCAGCGTTTCTACCGGGACAGGGAGCAATCAGCCCCAGCATTTT; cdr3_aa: CSVSTGTGSNQPQHF
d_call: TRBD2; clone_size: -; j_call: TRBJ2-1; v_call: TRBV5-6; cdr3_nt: TGTGCCAGCAGCCTTGAACTAGCGGGAGGGGGTAATGAGCAGTTCTTC; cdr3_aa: CASSLELAGGGNEQFF
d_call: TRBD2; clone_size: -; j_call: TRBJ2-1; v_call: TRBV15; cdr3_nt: TGTGCCACCAGACTCCCGGGACTAGCGGGAGTTGAGCAGTTCTTC; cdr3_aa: CATRLPGLAGVEQFF
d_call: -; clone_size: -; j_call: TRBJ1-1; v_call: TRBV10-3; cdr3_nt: TGTGCCATCAGTGGGGGGGGCGACACTGAAGCTTTCTTT; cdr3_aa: CAISGGGDTEAFF
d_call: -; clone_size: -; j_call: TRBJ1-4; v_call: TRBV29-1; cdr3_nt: TGCAGCGTTCTGAAGGAGGACAGTAATGAAAAACTGTTTTTT; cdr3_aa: CSVLKEDSNEKLFF
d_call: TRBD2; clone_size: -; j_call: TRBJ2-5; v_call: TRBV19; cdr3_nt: TGTGCCAGTAGTCGTCGGGGGAGGGAACAAGAGACCCAGTACTTC; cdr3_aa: CASSRRGREQETQYF
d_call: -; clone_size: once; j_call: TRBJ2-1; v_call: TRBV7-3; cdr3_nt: TGTGCCAGCAGCCCTACTGGGGGGAATGAGCAGTTCTTC; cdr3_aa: CASSPTGGNEQFF
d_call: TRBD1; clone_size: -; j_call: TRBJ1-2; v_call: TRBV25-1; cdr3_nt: TGTGCCAGCAGTGGACGACAGGGGGACTATGGCTACACCTTC; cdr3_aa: CASSGRQGDYGYTF
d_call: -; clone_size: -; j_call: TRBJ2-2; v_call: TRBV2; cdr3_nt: TGTGCCAGCAGCCGCGACTCTACCGGGGAGCTGTTTTTT; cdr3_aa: CASSRDSTGELFF
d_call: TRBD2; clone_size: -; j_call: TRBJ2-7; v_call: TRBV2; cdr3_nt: TGTGCCAGCACCCTTGGGACTAGCGGGGCCCTTGAGCAAAACTTC; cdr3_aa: CASTLGTSGALEQNF
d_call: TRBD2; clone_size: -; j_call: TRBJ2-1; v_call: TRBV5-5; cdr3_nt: TGTGCCAGCAGCTTGGCACTAACCGGGACTAGCGGGAGAGGGTACAATGAGCAGTTCTTC; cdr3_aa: CASSLALTGTSGRGYNEQFF
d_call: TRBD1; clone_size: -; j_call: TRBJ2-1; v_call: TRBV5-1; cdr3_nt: TGCGCCAGCAGCTTGAAATCCGGACAGGGGCGGGGGAATGAGCAGTTCTTC; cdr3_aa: CASSLKSGQGRGNEQFF
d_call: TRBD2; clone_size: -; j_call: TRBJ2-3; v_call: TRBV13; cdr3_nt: TGTGCCAGCAGCGTGAGGAGCGGGAGGGCCATCCCAGATACGCAGTATTTT; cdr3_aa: CASSVRSGRAIPDTQYF
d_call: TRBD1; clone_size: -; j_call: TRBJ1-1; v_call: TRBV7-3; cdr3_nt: TGTGCCAGCAGTTCCGGGACAGGGACGAACACTGAAGCTTTCTTT; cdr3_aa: CASSSGTGTNTEAFF
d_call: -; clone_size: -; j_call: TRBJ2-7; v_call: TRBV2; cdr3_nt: TGTGCCAGCAGCCGGGGGAGATCCTACGAGCAGTACTTC; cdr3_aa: CASSRGRSYEQYF
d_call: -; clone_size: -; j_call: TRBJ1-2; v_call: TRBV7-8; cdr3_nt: TGTGCCAGCAGCTTAGCCTTTGGCTCACTAATGGACTATGGCTACACCTTC; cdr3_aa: CASSLAFGSLMDYGYTF
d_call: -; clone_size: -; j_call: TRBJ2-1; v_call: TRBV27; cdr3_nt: TGTGCCAGCAGTTTATCAGGACAGTACAATGAGCAGTTCTTC; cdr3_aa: CASSLSGQYNEQFF
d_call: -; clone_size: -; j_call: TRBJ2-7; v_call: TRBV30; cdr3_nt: TGTGCCTGGAGCGGCGGGGACTACGAGCAGTACTTC; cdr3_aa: CAWSGGDYEQYF
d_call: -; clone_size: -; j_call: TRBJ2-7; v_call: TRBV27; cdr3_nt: TGTGCCAGCAGTTTGGCGGACAGAGGTTACGAGCAGTACTTC; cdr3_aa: CASSLADRGYEQYF
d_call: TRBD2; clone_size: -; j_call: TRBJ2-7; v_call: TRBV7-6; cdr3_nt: TGTGCCAGCAGCGTTGGGACTAGCGGGACCTACGAGCAGTACTTC; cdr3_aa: CASSVGTSGTYEQYF
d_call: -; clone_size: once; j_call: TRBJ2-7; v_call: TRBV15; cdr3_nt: TGTGCCACCAGCAGAGAAAAGGGGGACATCTCCTACGAGCAGTACTTC; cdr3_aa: CATSREKGDISYEQYF
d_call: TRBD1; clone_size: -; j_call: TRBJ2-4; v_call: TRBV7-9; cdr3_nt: TGTGCCAGCAGCTTAGGCAGGGGGATTGGGGACATTCAGTACTTC; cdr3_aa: CASSLGRGIGDIQYF
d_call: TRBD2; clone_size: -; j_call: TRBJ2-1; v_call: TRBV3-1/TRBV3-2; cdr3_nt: TGTGCCAGCAGCCGGACTAGCGGGAGGCTCAACAATGAGCAGTTCTTC; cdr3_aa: CASSRTSGRLNNEQFF